This T cell receptor beta chain was documented in a study of shared clonotypes between healthy human individuals. Looking at the study overall: Every donor yielded three CD4 naive, three CD4 memory, two CD8 naive and one CD8 memory plate.

The method was immunoSEQ multiplex PCR; TCRdb's version includes in-frame clones alone and lacks a portion of them. Of over a million clones in the sample, around 97% were seen once. This CDR3 comprises 16 residues. Germline CDR1 and CDR2: KGHSH and LQKENI. J was trimmed by 2 bases and V by 4 bases; bases with no gene match: 9. With regard to this clone: Its antigen remains unidentified.

Overall study findings and caveats: Against clonotypes common to all four donors, non-shared ones had lower generation probabilities.

The clonotype was recovered from a young man in good health. The sequenced sample was naive CD4+ T cells sorted from blood. Indicated subset: CD45RA+ positively selected. This chain uses TRBV18 with TRBJ2-3, with 7 bases lining up with TRBD1. The CDR3 spells CASSLAGTAYTDTQYF. For the CDR3, the DNA is TGTGCCAGCTCACTGGCCGGGACAGCATACACAGATACGCAGTATTTT.